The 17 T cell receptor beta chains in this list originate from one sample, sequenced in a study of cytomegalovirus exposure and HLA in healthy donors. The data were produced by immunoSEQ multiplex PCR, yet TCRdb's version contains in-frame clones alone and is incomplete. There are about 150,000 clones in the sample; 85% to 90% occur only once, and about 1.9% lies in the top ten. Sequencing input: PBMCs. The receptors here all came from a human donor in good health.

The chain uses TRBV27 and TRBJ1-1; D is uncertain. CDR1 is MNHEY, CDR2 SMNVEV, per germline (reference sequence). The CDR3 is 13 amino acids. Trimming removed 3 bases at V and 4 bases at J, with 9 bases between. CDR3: CASSFVRATEAFF. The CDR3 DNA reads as TGTGCCAGCAGTTTCGTGAGGGCCACTGAAGCTTTCTTT.

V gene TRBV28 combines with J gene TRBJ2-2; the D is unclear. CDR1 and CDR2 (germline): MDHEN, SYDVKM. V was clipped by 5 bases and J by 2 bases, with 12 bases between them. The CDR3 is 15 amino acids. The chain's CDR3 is CASSRDYLNTGELFF. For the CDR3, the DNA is TGTGCCAGCAGTCGAGATTACCTAAACACCGGGGAGCTGTTTTTT.

For the CDR3, the DNA is TGCGCCAGCAGCTTGGTTGGCAGACAGGGTTTTGGCTACACCTTC. Protein: CASSLVGRQGFGYTF. This sequence joins TRBV5-1 and TRBJ1-2, with 7 bases aligning to TRBD1. Germline loops: CDR1 SGHRS, CDR2 YFSETQ. The CDR3 extends over 15 amino acids. The V and J ends lost 0 bases and 7 bases, in that order; junction bases with no gene match: 9.

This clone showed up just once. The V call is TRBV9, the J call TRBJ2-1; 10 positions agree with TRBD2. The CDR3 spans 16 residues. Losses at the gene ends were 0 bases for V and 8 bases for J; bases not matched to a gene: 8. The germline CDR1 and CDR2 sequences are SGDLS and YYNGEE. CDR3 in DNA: TGTGCCAGCAGCGTAGTCCCCAGCGGGAGGGCCGATGAGCAGTTCTTC. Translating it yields CASSVVPSGRADEQFF.

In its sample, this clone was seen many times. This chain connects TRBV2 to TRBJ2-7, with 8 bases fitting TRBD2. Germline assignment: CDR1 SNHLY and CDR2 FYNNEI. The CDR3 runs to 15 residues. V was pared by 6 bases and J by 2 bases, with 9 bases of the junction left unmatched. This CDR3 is CASRDVVAGPYEQYF. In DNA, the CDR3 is TGTGCCAGCAGGGACGTGGTAGCGGGACCCTACGAGCAGTACTTC. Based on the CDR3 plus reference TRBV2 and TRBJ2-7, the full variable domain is EPEVTQTPSHQVTQMGQEVILRCVPISNHLYFYWYRQILGQKVEFLVSFYNNEISEKSEIFDDQFSVERPDGSNFTLKIRSTKLEDSAMYFCASRDVVAGPYEQYFGPGTRLTVT.

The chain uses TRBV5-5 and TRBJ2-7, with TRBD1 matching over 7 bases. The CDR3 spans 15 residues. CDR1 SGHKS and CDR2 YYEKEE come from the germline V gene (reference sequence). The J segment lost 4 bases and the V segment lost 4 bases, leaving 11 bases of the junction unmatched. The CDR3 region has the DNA TGTGCCAGCAGCCAACCGGGACAGAACAAATACGAGCAGTACTTC. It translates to CASSQPGQNKYEQYF.

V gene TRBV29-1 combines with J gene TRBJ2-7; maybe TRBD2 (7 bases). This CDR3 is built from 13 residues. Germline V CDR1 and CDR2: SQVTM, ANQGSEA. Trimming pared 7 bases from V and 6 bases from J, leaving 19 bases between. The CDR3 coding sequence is TGCAGCGCCGGAAGGGGGGGACGGGGCGAGCAGTACTTC. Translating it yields CSAGRGGRGEQYF.

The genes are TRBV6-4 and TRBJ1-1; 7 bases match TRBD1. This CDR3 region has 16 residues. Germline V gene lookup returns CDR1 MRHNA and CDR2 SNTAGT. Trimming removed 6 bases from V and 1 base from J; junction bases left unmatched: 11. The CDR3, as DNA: TGTGCCAGCAGCTTTCCCATCGGGACAGAGAACACTGAAGCTTTCTTT. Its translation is CASSFPIGTENTEAFF.

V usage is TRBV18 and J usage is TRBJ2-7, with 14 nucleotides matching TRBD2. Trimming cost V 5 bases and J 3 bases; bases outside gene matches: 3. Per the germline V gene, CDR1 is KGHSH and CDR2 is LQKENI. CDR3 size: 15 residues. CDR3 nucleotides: TGTGCCAGCTCAAGGGGACTAGCGGGGGTCTACGAGCAGTACTTC. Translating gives CASSRGLAGVYEQYF.

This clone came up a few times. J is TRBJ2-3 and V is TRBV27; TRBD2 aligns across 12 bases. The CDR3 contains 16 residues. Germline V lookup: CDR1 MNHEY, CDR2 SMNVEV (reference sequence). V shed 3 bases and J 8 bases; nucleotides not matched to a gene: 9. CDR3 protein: CASSFYTGTSGPTQYF. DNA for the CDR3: TGTGCCAGCAGTTTCTACACCGGGACTAGCGGGCCTACGCAGTATTTT.

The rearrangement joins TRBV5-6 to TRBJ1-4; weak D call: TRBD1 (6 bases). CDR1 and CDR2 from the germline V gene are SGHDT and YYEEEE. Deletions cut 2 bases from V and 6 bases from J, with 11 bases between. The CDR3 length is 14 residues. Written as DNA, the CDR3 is TGTGCCAGCAGCTTACAGGGAAGCGATGAAAAACTGTTTTTT. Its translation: CASSLQGSDEKLFF.

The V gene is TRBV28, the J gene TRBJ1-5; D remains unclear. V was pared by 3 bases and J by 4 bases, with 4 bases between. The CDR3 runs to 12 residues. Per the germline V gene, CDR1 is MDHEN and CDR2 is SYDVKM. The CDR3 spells CASSFGNQPQHF. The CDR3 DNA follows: TGTGCCAGCAGTTTCGGTAATCAGCCCCAGCATTTT.

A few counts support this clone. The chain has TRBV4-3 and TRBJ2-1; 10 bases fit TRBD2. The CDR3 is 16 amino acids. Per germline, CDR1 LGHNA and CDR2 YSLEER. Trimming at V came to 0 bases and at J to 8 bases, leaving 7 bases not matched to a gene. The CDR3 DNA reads TGCGCCAGCAGCCAAGATTTACAGCGGGGGGGGGATGAGCAGTTCTTC. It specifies CASSQDLQRGGDEQFF.

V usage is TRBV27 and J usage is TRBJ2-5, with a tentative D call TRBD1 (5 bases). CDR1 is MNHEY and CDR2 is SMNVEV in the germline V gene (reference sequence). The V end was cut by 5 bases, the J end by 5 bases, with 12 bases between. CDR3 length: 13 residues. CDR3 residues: CASSPDRMETQYF. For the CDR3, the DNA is TGTGCCAGCAGTCCCGACAGAATGGAGACCCAGTACTTC.

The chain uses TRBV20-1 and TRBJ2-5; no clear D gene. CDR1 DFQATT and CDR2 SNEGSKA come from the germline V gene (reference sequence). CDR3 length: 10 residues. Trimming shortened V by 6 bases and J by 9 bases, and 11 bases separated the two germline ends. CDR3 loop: CSAAPAAQYF. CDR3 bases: TGCAGTGCCGCGCCGGCGGCCCAGTACTTC.

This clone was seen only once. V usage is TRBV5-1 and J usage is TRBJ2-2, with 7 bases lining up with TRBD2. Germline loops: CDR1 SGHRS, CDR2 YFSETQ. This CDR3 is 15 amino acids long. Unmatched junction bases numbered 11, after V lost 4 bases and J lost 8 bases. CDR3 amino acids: CASSGYGGSRGELFF. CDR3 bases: TGCGCCAGCAGCGGTTATGGCGGGAGTAGAGGGGAGCTGTTTTTT.

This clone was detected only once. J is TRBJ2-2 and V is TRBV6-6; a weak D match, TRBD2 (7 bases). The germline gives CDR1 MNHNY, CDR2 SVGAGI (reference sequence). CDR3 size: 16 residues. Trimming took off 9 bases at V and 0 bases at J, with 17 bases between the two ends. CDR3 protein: CASLPRGGTNTGELFF. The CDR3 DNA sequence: TGTGCCAGTCTCCCGAGGGGGGGTACGAACACCGGGGAGCTGTTTTTT.